This TCR beta chain stems from a study of T cell repertoires in ileal Crohn's disease. Study details: Median disease duration was approximately eight years; 35% smoked at surgery. All patients had surgery for stricturing (61%) or penetrating (approximately 39%) disease. Study-level findings and limits: Sorted CD8 T cells held more high-frequency clones than CD4.

Roughly 500 nanograms of biopsy DNA per sample underwent TCRB immunosequencing. Repertoires were generated with immunoSEQ multiplex PCR, while TCRdb's copy carries only in-frame clones and drops some. Of approximately 12,000 clones listed, around 76% are singletons. CDR3 size: 15 residues. Germline values: CDR1 SGDLS, CDR2 YYNGEE. V was cut by 0 bases and J by 3 bases, with 10 bases left in between. As for this clone: Its antigen is currently unknown.

This receptor was taken from an adult with Crohn's disease. Sequencing input: ileal tissue. The chain combines TRBV9 with TRBJ1-5; the D gene is possibly TRBD1 (6 bases). CDR3 protein: CASSVEGDINQPQHF. CDR3 DNA sequence: TGTGCCAGCAGCGTAGAGGGGGACATCAATCAGCCCCAGCATTTT.